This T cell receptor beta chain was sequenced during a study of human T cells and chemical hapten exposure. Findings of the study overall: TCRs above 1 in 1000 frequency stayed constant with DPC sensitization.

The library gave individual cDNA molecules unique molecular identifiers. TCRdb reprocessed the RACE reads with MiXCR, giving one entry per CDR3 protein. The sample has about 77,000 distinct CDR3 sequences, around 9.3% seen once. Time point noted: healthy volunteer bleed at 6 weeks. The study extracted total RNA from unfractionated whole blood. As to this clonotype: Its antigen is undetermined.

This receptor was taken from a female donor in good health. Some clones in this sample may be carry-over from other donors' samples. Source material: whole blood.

The CDR3 reads CASSYGQGYSYEQYF. DNA of the CDR3: TGTGCCAGCAGTTACGGACAGGGCTACTCCTACGAGCAGTACTTC. The chain has TRBV14 and TRBJ2-7; the match to TRBD1 covers 8 bases. This CDR3 contains 15 residues. V gave up 6 bases and J gave up 0 bases; unmatched junction bases: 7. In germline, CDR1 is SGHDN, CDR2 FVKESK.